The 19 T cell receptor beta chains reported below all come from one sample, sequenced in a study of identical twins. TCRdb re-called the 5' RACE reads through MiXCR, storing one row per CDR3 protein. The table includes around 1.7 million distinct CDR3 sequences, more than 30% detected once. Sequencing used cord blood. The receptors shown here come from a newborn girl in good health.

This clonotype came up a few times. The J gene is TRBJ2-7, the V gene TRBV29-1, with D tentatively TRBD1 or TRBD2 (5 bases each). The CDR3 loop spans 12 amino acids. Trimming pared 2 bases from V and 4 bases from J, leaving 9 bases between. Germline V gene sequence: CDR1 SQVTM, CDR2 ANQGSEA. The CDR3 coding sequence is TGCAGCGTTGAAATGGGACGTTACGAGCAGTACTTC. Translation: CSVEMGRYEQYF.

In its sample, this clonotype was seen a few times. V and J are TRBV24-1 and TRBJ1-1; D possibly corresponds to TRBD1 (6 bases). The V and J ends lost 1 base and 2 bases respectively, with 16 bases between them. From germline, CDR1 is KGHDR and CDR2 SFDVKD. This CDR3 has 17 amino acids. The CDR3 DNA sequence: TGTGCCACCAGTGATTTCCTAAAACAGGGAGACAACACTGAAGCTTTCTTT. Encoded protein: CATSDFLKQGDNTEAFF.

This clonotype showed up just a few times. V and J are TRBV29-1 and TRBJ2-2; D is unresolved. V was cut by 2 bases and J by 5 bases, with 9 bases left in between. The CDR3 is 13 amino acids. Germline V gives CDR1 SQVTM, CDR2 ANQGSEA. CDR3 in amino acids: CSVERSETGELFF. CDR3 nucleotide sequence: TGCAGCGTTGAAAGATCAGAAACCGGGGAGCTGTTTTTT.

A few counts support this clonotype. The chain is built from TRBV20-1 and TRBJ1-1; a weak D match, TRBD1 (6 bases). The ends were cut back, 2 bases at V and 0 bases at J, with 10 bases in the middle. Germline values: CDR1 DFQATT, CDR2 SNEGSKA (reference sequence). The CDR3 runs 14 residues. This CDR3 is CSARTQGMNTEAFF. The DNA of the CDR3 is TGCAGTGCTAGAACCCAGGGGATGAACACTGAAGCTTTCTTT.

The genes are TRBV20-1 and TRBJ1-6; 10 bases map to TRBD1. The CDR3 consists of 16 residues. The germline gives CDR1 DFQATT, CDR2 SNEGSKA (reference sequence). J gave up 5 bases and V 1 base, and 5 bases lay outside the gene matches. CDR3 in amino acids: CSARVWDRGNNSPLHF. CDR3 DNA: TGCAGTGCTAGAGTTTGGGACAGGGGAAATAATTCACCCCTCCACTTT.

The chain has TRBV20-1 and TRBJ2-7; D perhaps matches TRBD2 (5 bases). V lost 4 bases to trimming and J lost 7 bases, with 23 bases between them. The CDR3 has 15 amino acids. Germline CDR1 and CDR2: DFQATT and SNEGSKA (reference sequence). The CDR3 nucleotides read TGCAGTGCTACTAAGCGGATTAGCTCCTACAATGAGCAGTACTTC. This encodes CSATKRISSYNEQYF.

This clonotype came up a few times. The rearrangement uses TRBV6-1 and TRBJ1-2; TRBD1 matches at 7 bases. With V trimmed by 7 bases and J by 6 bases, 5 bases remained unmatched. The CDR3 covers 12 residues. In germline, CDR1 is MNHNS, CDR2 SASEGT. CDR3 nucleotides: TGTGCCAGCAACCGAGGGGGCGATGGCTACACCTTC. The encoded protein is CASNRGGDGYTF.

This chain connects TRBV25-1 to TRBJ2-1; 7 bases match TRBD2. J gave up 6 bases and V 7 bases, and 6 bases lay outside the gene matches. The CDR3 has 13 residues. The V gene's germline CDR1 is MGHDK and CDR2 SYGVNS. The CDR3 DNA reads TGTGCCAGCAACCAAGCGGGGCGCAATGAGCAGTTCTTC. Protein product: CASNQAGRNEQFF.

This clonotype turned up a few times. In nucleotides, the CDR3 is TGTGCCAGCAGTTACTCGACCAGCCGGCACGAGCAGTACTTC. Translating it yields CASSYSTSRHEQYF. The chain recombines TRBV6-5 with TRBJ2-7; the D is unclear. The CDR3 sequence is 14 residues long. Germline CDR1 reads MNHEY; CDR2 reads SVGAGI. Trimming pared 0 bases from V and 5 bases from J, leaving 11 bases between.

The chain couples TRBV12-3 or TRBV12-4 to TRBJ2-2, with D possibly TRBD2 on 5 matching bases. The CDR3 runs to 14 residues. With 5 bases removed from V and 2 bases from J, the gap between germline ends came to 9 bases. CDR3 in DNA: TGTGCCAGCAGTCCACGGGGTAACACCGGGGAGCTGTTTTTT. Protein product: CASSPRGNTGELFF.

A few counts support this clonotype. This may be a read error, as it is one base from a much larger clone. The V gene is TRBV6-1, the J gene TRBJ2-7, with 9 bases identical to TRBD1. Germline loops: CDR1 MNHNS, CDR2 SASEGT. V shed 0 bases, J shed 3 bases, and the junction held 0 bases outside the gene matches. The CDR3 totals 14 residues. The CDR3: CASSEATGGYEQYF. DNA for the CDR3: TGTGCCAGCAGTGAAGCGACAGGGGGCTACGAGCAGTACTTC.

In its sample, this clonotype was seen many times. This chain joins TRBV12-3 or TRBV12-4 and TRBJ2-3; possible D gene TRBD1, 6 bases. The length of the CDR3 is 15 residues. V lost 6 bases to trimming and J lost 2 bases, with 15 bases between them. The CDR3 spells CASRQGGVYTDTQYF. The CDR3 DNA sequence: TGTGCCAGCAGACAGGGTGGGGTTTACACAGATACGCAGTATTTT.

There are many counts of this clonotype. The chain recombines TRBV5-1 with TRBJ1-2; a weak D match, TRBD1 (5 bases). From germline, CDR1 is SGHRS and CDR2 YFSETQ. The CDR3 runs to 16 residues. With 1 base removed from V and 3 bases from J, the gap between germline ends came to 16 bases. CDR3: CASSLLSGAKDYGYTF. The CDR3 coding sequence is TGCGCCAGCAGCTTGCTTTCCGGGGCTAAGGACTATGGCTACACCTTC.

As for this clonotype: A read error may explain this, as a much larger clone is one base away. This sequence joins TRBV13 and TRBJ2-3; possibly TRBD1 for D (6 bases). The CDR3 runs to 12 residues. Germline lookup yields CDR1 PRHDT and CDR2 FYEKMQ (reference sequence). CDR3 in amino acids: CASSSSGDTLYF. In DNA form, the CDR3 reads TGTGCCAGCAGCTCGTCAGGGGATACGCTGTATTTT.

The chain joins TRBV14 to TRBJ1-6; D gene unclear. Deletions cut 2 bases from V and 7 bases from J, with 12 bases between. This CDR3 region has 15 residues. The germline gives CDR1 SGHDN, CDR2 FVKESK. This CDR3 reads CASSQIPIQNSPLHF. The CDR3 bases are TGTGCCAGCAGCCAAATCCCCATACAGAATTCACCCCTCCACTTT.

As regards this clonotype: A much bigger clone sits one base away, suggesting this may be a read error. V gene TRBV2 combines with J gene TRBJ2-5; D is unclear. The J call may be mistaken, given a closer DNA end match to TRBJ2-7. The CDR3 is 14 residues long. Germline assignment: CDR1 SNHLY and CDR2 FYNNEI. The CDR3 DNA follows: TGTGCCAGCAGTGATTGGCGGTCTCCCCACGAGCAGTACTTC. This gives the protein CASSDWRSPHEQYF.

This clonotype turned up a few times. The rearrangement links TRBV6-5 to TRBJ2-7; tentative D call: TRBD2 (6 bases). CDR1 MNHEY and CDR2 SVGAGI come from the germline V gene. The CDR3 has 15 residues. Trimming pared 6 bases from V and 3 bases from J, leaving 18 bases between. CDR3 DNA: TGTGCCAGCAGCCCTTGGAGGAGGGTTGTCTACGAGCAGTACTTC. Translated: CASSPWRRVVYEQYF.

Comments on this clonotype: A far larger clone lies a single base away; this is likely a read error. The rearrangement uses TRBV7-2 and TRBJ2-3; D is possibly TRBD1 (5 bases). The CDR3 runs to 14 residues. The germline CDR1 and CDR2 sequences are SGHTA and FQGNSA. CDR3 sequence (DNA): TGTGCCAGCAGCTTAGCGGGGCCCACAGATGCGCAGTATTTT. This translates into CASSLAGPTDAQYF.

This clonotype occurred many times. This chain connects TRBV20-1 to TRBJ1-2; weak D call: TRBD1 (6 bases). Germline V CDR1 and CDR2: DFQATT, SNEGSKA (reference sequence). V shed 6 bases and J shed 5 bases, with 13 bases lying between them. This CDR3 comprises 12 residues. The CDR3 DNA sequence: TGCAGTGCGAGGGAAGGGGGATATGGCTACACCTTC. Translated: CSAREGGYGYTF.